This TCR beta chain was sequenced in a study of blood T cell repertoires in COVID-19. The overall study: Sites across the United States, Italy and Spain contributed samples from acute and convalescent COVID-19. T cells, B-cell-depleted T cells, or PBMCs provided the cDNA or gDNA that served as material.

Authors' analysis steps: Amplification of reference gene primers provided the estimated nucleated cell counts. Repertoires were generated with immunoSEQ multiplex PCR, while TCRdb's copy carries only in-frame clones and drops some. V and J calls plus clone size are reproduced from that table; the DNA served to infer D and trimming. This table holds 100,000 to 150,000 clones, about 80% found once. The CDR3 covers 17 residues. CDR1 MDHEN and CDR2 SYDVKM come from the germline V gene. V shed 1 base and J shed 0 bases, with 15 bases lying between them. The sample taken for sequencing was peripheral blood. The chain couples TRBV28 to TRBJ1-1; TRBD1 might be the D (5 bases). This sequence originates from a man aged 35 to 55 with active or convalescent COVID-19. Here the CDR3 DNA reads TGTGCCAGCAGTTTATCTGGCAGGGTGGTGGTGAACACTGAAGCTTTCTTT. This translates into CASSLSGRVVVNTEAFF.